This entry lists 14 T cell receptor beta chains sequenced from one sample in a study of spatial heterogeneity in lung cancer. The time point here: sample taken at primary tumor resection. Sequencing was performed on whole RNA extracted from tumor and nontumor lung tissue, or from frozen PBMC, and the material was left unsorted. TCRdb reanalysed the 5' RACE reads using MiXCR and keeps one entry per CDR3 protein. The table shows tens of thousands of distinct CDR3 sequences, with around 7% occurring only once. This specimen consisted of PBMCs, obtained at surgery. These receptors came from a female donor with early-stage non-small cell lung cancer.

This clonotype has just one count. V is TRBV14 and J is TRBJ1-1; D unresolved. Per the germline V gene, CDR1 is SGHDN and CDR2 is FVKESK. The CDR3 sequence is 12 residues long. Trimming pared 4 bases from V and 6 bases from J, leaving 9 bases between. CDR3 amino acids: CASSRKGSEAFF. CDR3 sequence (DNA): TGTGCCAGCAGCCGCAAGGGCTCTGAAGCTTTCTTT.

V usage is TRBV29-1 and J usage is TRBJ1-3; D is undetermined. Trimming stripped 4 bases from V and 0 bases from J, with 13 bases between. The CDR3 is 15 residues long. Germline V CDR1 and CDR2: SQVTM, ANQGSEA. The DNA of the CDR3 is TGCAGCGTTGTTTGGAGCCTTGGCTCTGGAAACACCATATATTTT. Protein sequence: CSVVWSLGSGNTIYF.

In regard to this clonotype: A clone one base away is much larger, so this may be a read error. J is TRBJ1-1 and V is TRBV19; D not certain. Trimming took off 3 bases at V and 3 bases at J, with 8 bases between the two ends. CDR1 and CDR2 from the germline V gene are LNHDA and SQIVND (reference sequence). The CDR3 sequence is 13 residues long. The CDR3 DNA follows: TGTGCCAGTAGTATGATCACGGACACTGAAGCTTTCTTT. Translating it yields CASSMITDTEAFF.

This clonotype was seen at least ten times. The CDR3 spells CSANRGTSGGGTQYF. The CDR3 region has the DNA TGCAGTGCCAACCGTGGGACTAGCGGGGGAGGTACGCAGTATTTT. The chain couples TRBV20-1 to TRBJ2-3; 14 bases are shared with TRBD2. Germline-derived CDR1 and CDR2 are DFQATT and SNEGSKA (reference sequence). V was pared by 6 bases and J by 8 bases, with 10 bases of the junction left unmatched. The CDR3 length is 15 residues.

This clonotype was seen repeatedly, ten times or more. This chain joins TRBV20-1 and TRBJ2-2; D gene ambiguous. Trimming cost V 4 bases and J 0 bases, with 6 bases left between them. Germline CDR1 and CDR2: DFQATT and SNEGSKA (reference sequence). The CDR3 contains 13 residues. The DNA for the CDR3 is TGCAGTGCTATCGTGACGAACACCGGGGAGCTGTTTTTT. This sequence encodes CSAIVTNTGELFF.

This clonotype was recorded at least ten times. This rearrangement joins TRBV12-3 or TRBV12-4 to TRBJ1-2, with D unclear. Trimming removed 3 bases at V and 6 bases at J, with 8 bases between. There are 12 residues in the CDR3. In DNA form, the CDR3 reads TGTGCCAGCAGTTTGACGGCTAATGGCTACACCTTC. This sequence encodes CASSLTANGYTF.

This clonotype was seen a handful of times. This chain uses TRBV6-5 with TRBJ2-1; D not certain. The CDR3 loop spans 14 amino acids. Between the trimmed V and J ends, which lost 5 bases and 4 bases, there was a span of 12 bases. The germline V gene encodes CDR1 MNHEY and CDR2 SVGAGI. This CDR3 reads CASSPRTVYNEQFF. In nucleotides, the CDR3 is TGTGCCAGCAGTCCTCGGACCGTTTACAATGAGCAGTTCTTC.

This clonotype was detected a few times. The J gene is TRBJ1-4, the V gene TRBV7-9; the D gene is possibly TRBD1 (5 bases). Germline V gene data show CDR1 as SEHNR and CDR2 as FQNEAQ (reference sequence). The CDR3 spans 14 residues. V lost 2 bases and J lost 7, with 11 bases in between. CDR3 amino acids: CASSLNQGPEKLFF. For the CDR3, the DNA is TGTGCCAGCAGCTTAAATCAGGGACCTGAAAAACTGTTTTTT.

This chain joins TRBV12-3 or TRBV12-4 and TRBJ1-1; no reliable D call. The CDR3 runs to 14 residues. V was pared by 6 bases and J by 5 bases, with 16 bases between. The CDR3 loop is CASSFGPLGTEAFF. In nucleotides, the CDR3 is TGTGCCAGCAGCTTTGGTCCCCTGGGAACTGAAGCTTTCTTT.

Many counts were recorded for this clonotype. The rearrangement links TRBV5-1 to TRBJ1-1; 7 bases match TRBD1. The V and J ends lost 4 bases and 10 bases, in that order; junction bases with no gene match: 7. CDR1 is SGHRS, CDR2 YFSETQ, per germline. The CDR3 contains 12 residues. In DNA, the CDR3 is TGCGCCAGCAGCGAACAGGGGCCACGAGCTTTCTTT. Its translation: CASSEQGPRAFF.

This clonotype turned up a few times. The rearrangement uses TRBV7-9 and TRBJ2-7, with no clear D. Trimming left V 5 bases short and J 4 bases short, with 9 bases between. The CDR3 is 12 amino acids. Looked up from germline, CDR1 is SEHNR and CDR2 is FQNEAQ (reference sequence). The CDR3 DNA is TGTGCCAGCAGCCCTAGTATGTACGAGCAGTACTTC. This codes for CASSPSMYEQYF. Based on the CDR3 plus reference TRBV7-9 and TRBJ2-7, the full variable domain is DTGVSQNPRHKITKRGQNVTFRCDPISEHNRLYWYRQTLGQGPEFLTYFQNEAQLEKSRLLSDRFSAERPKGSFSTLEIQRTEQGDSAMYLCASSPSMYEQYFGPGTRLTVT.

This clonotype was picked up many times. The rearrangement joins TRBV5-1 to TRBJ1-2, with 7 nucleotides matching TRBD1. Losses at the gene ends were 3 bases for V and 3 bases for J; bases not matched to a gene: 11. The CDR3 is 16 amino acids. Germline V gene sequence: CDR1 SGHRS, CDR2 YFSETQ. This CDR3 is CASSYGQVEVDYGYTF. As DNA, the CDR3 is TGCGCCAGCAGCTACGGACAGGTTGAGGTCGACTATGGCTACACCTTC.

In this sample, this clonotype turned up many times. The chain is built from TRBV5-1 and TRBJ1-6; tentative D call: TRBD1 (5 bases). V was shortened by 4 bases and J by 0 bases, with 14 bases between the two germline ends. Germline V gene lookup returns CDR1 SGHRS and CDR2 YFSETQ. The CDR3 has 17 residues. The DNA for the CDR3 is TGCGCCAGCAGCCGGGACTCCCGGAGCTCCTATAATTCACCCCTCCACTTT. Its protein product is CASSRDSRSSYNSPLHF.

This clonotype was recorded at least ten times. The chain is built from TRBV2 and TRBJ2-1; TRBD1 might be the D (5 bases). CDR3 length equals 12 residues. Trimming stripped 1 base from V and 8 bases from J, with 6 bases between. CDR1 and CDR2 from the germline V gene are SNHLY and FYNNEI. The CDR3 DNA reads TGTGCCAGCAGTGAAGAGGGGTATGAGCAGTTCTTC. Its translation: CASSEEGYEQFF.